This T cell receptor (beta chain) comes out of a study of cytomegalovirus exposure and HLA in healthy donors. For the study at large: A preliminary data release comprised around 85 million unique TCRs obtained from HLA-typed donors.

The sample holds one count of this clone. The antigen is undetermined. The PCR made use of 60 Vbeta and 13 Jbeta primers. The data were produced by immunoSEQ multiplex PCR, yet TCRdb's version contains in-frame clones alone and is incomplete. The profile covers over 50,000 clones, with roughly four fifths appearing a single time and over 1.5% taken by the ten largest. General study points: Earlier findings revealed that most TCR beta V segments proved productive either about 90% or about 30% of the time. Some public TCRs appeared in many individuals, while most sequences were rare.

Germline V lookup: CDR1 SQVTM, CDR2 ANQGSEA. V dropped 6 bases and J dropped 7; count of bases not matched to a gene: 6. This CDR3 has 12 amino acids. The sample consisted of PBMCs. This chain links TRBV29-1 with TRBJ2-1; 7 bases line up with TRBD2. This clonotype originated in a man aged 35 to 55 in good health and CMV-seronegative. CDR3: CSVGPAGNEQFF. CDR3 DNA sequence: TGCAGCGTCGGGCCAGCGGGGAATGAGCAGTTCTTC.